These 22 T cell receptor beta chains originate from one sample sequenced in a study of blood T cell repertoires in COVID-19 (dated by TCRdb to about 2020). The library came from the immunoSEQ multiplex PCR assay. TCRdb re-hosts the immuneACCESS table, in-frame sequences only. Its copies lack some clones; in the studies checked, an unresolved V gene accounts for under half of them, and the cause for the rest is not known. The sample records about 250,000 clones, about 85% of which are singletons. The ten largest clonotypes hold around 3% of the sample. Material: peripheral blood. Receptors originate from a man between 18 and 35 years old with active or convalescent COVID-19.

The chain recombines TRBV11-3 with TRBJ2-1, with D tentatively TRBD2 (6 bases). This CDR3 is 15 amino acids long. V lost 3 bases to trimming and J lost 8 bases, with 17 bases between them. Germline V gives CDR1 SGHNT, CDR2 YENEEA. The CDR3 nucleotides are TGTGCCAGCAGCTTCGGTGGCGGGGTGGGCGATGAGCAGTTCTTC. Translating gives CASSFGGGVGDEQFF.

A single count supports this clone. The chain carries TRBV11-3 and TRBJ1-1; D possibly corresponds to TRBD1 (5 bases). The CDR3 extends over 14 amino acids. Germline CDR1 and CDR2: SGHNT and YENEEA. With 2 bases removed from V and 1 base from J, the gap between germline ends came to 8 bases. CDR3 DNA sequence: TGTGCCAGCAGCTTAAGGGGCGAGAACACTGAAGCTTTCTTT. The encoded protein is CASSLRGENTEAFF.

This chain uses TRBV5-4 with TRBJ2-3; 7 nucleotides match TRBD2. The CDR3 has 16 residues. Germline V CDR1 and CDR2: SGHNT, YYREEE (reference sequence). V dropped 3 bases and J dropped 2; count of bases not matched to a gene: 9. The CDR3 bases are TGTGCCAGCAGCTCGCCGGGACTATTAATCACAGATACGCAGTATTTT. It translates to CASSSPGLLITDTQYF.

This clone has only one observation. CDR3: CASSLDGASGIYNEQFF. The CDR3 region has the DNA TGTGCCAGCAGCTTAGATGGGGCTAGCGGCATATACAATGAGCAGTTCTTC. This chain connects TRBV7-9 to TRBJ2-1, with 7 positions matching TRBD2. Germline V CDR1 and CDR2: SEHNR, FQNEAQ (reference sequence). This CDR3 has 17 amino acids. Losses at the gene ends were 1 base for V and 4 bases for J; bases not matched to a gene: 10.

The genes are TRBV9 and TRBJ1-2, with 9 positions matching TRBD1. This CDR3 has 17 amino acids. Germline CDR1 reads SGDLS; CDR2 reads YYNGEE. V was pared by 3 bases and J by 2 bases, with 11 bases of the junction left unmatched. The CDR3 bases are TGTGCCAGCAGCGCGGTGGACAGGGGCCGCCAAAACTATGGCTACACCTTC. This codes for CASSAVDRGRQNYGYTF.

The V gene is TRBV15, the J gene TRBJ1-2; 10 nucleotides line up with TRBD1. CDR1 and CDR2 (germline): LNHNV, YYDKDF (reference sequence). The CDR3 is 14 amino acids. The V segment lost 11 bases and the J segment 7 bases; nucleotides outside the gene matches: 13. CDR3: CASRPPGQGSGYTF. CDR3 DNA: TGTGCCTCCCGACCGCCGGGACAGGGGTCTGGCTACACCTTC.

The chain employs TRBV5-4 and TRBJ2-7, with D possibly TRBD1 on 6 matching bases. The CDR3 is made up of 14 amino acids. The germline V gene encodes CDR1 SGHNT and CDR2 YYREEE (reference sequence). The V end lost 4 bases, the J end lost 3 bases, and 14 bases lay between the germline ends. For the CDR3, the DNA is TGTGCCAGCAGCCTCCGGGACACTAACTACGAGCAGTACTTC. It specifies CASSLRDTNYEQYF.

The chain is built from TRBV6-5 and TRBJ1-2; D may be TRBD1 (5 bases). Germline CDR1 is MNHEY and CDR2 is SVGAGI. The ends were cut back, 5 bases at V and 8 bases at J, with 15 bases in the middle. This CDR3 spans 13 amino acids. The CDR3 sequence is CASSTTALGGYTF. The CDR3 nucleotides read TGTGCCAGCAGTACGACAGCCCTCGGGGGCTACACCTTC.

Remarks on this clone: Other DNA sequences in this specimen translate into the identical CDR3. The rearrangement joins TRBV6-2 or TRBV6-3 to TRBJ2-1; 7 bases map to TRBD2. The CDR3 runs 16 residues. Germline CDR1 reads MNHEY; CDR2 reads SVGEGT. V shed 1 base, J shed 1 base, and the junction held 4 bases outside the gene matches. The DNA for the CDR3 is TGTGCCAGCAGTTACTATCCGGGACTATCCTACAATGAGCAGTTCTTC. Encoded protein: CASSYYPGLSYNEQFF.

The chain uses TRBV5-6 and TRBJ1-2; TRBD1 might be the D (6 bases). CDR1 and CDR2 (germline): SGHDT, YYEEEE. The V end lost 4 bases, the J end lost 5 bases, and 15 bases lay between the germline ends. The length of the CDR3 is 14 residues. CDR3 in amino acids: CASSDPGGRYGYTF. For the CDR3, the DNA is TGTGCCAGCAGCGACCCGGGGGGCAGATATGGCTACACCTTC.

The rearrangement links TRBV27 to TRBJ2-3; the match to TRBD2 covers 9 bases. Germline V gene data show CDR1 as MNHEY and CDR2 as SMNVEV (reference sequence). V shed 2 bases, J shed 5 bases, and the junction held 5 bases outside the gene matches. The CDR3 is 15 amino acids. The CDR3 region has the DNA TGTGCCAGCAGTTTAGGCGGGAGGGCAGGAGATACGCAGTATTTT. This encodes CASSLGGRAGDTQYF.

This chain connects TRBV28 to TRBJ2-6; D is unresolved. The CDR3 length is 16 residues. The V gene lost 3 bases and the J gene lost 4 bases, with 13 bases spanning the gap. Germline values: CDR1 MDHEN, CDR2 SYDVKM. The CDR3 DNA reads TGTGCCAGCAGTTTGCCCCCGGTGGTCGGGGCCAACGTCCTGACTTTC. Translation gives CASSLPPVVGANVLTF.

The chain has TRBV6-5 and TRBJ2-1; a weak D match, TRBD1 (5 bases). The ends were cut back, 6 bases at V and 6 bases at J, with 15 bases in the middle. In germline, CDR1 is MNHEY, CDR2 SVGAGI. The CDR3 is 14 residues long. CDR3 DNA sequence: TGTGCCAGCAGCTCAGGGAAGGTAGGCAATGAGCAGTTCTTC. Protein product: CASSSGKVGNEQFF.

The chain joins TRBV27 to TRBJ2-2; D unclear. CDR3 length: 13 amino acids. The germline CDR1 and CDR2 sequences are MNHEY and SMNVEV (reference sequence). V lost 3 bases to trimming and J lost 4 bases, with 6 bases between them. CDR3 protein: CASSFLSTGELFF. DNA of the CDR3: TGTGCCAGCAGTTTTTTGAGCACCGGGGAGCTGTTTTTT.

The chain combines TRBV7-7 with TRBJ2-2; no clear D. This CDR3 has 17 residues. Per the germline V gene, CDR1 is SSHAT and CDR2 is FNYEAQ (reference sequence). Trimming pared 2 bases from V and 0 bases from J, leaving 13 bases between. CDR3 sequence: CASSLSGPATNTGELFF. The CDR3 region has the DNA TGTGCCAGCAGCTTATCTGGGCCTGCAACGAACACCGGGGAGCTGTTTTTT. Looking up the rest from reference TRBV7-7 and TRBJ2-2 gives the full variable domain: GAGVSQSPRYKVTKRGQDVTLRCDPISSHATLYWYQQALGQGPEFLTYFNYEAQPDKSGLPSDRFSAERPEGSISTLTIQRTEQRDSAMYRCASSLSGPATNTGELFFGEGSRLTVL.

The chain carries TRBV7-3 and TRBJ1-1, with D possibly being TRBD1 (6 bases). Germline lookup yields CDR1 SGHTA and CDR2 FQGTGA. The CDR3 is 15 amino acids. The germline V and J ends were trimmed by 5 bases and 4 bases, with 17 bases remaining between them. The CDR3 DNA reads as TGTGCCAGCAGCCCCCGCGGGCAGGGGATCACTGAAGCTTTCTTT. Translating gives CASSPRGQGITEAFF.

J is TRBJ1-1 and V is TRBV7-9; D might be TRBD1 (6 bases). V lost 5 bases, J lost 5 bases, and 15 bases lay in between. The CDR3 spans 14 residues. Germline CDR1 is SEHNR and CDR2 is FQNEAQ (reference sequence). The CDR3 region has the DNA TGTGCCAGCAGCCGGGGACGAGGGGGAACTGAAGCTTTCTTT. Its translation: CASSRGRGGTEAFF.

The chain employs TRBV13 and TRBJ2-3; 9 bases are a match to TRBD1. CDR1 and CDR2 (germline): PRHDT, FYEKMQ (reference sequence). V lost 4 bases, J lost 2 bases, and 7 bases stayed unmatched. The CDR3 loop spans 16 amino acids. The CDR3: CASSSGDRGNTDTQYF. In DNA form, the CDR3 reads TGTGCCAGCAGCTCGGGCGACAGGGGGAACACAGATACGCAGTATTTT. Combining the CDR3 with reference TRBV13 and TRBJ2-3 gives the whole variable domain AAGVIQSPRHLIKEKRETATLKCYPIPRHDTVYWYQQGPGQDPQFLISFYEKMQSDKGSIPDRFSAQQFSDYHSELNMSSLELGDSALYFCASSSGDRGNTDTQYFGPGTRLTVL.

J is TRBJ2-7 and V is TRBV9; TRBD1 aligns across 8 bases. With 4 bases clipped from V and 1 base from J, the junction kept 4 bases outside the gene matches. CDR3 length: 14 amino acids. Per germline, CDR1 SGDLS and CDR2 YYNGEE. Here the CDR3 reads CASSYGQGSYEQYF. CDR3 in DNA: TGTGCCAGCAGCTATGGACAGGGATCCTACGAGCAGTACTTC. Full variable domain (remainder filled in from reference TRBV9 and TRBJ2-7): DSGVTQTPKHLITATGQRVTLRCSPRSGDLSVYWYQQSLDQGLQFLIQYYNGEERAKGNILERFSAQQFPDLHSELNLSSLELGDSALYFCASSYGQGSYEQYFGPGTRLTVT.

The chain is built from TRBV4-3 and TRBJ2-2; D may be TRBD2 (6 bases). Per the germline V gene, CDR1 is LGHNA and CDR2 is YSLEER. The V end was cut by 5 bases, the J end by 5 bases, with 18 bases between. The CDR3 contains 16 residues. CDR3 DNA sequence: TGCGCCAGCAGCGAGGGGTTCGGGAGCATAACCGGGGAGCTGTTTTTT. It is translated as CASSEGFGSITGELFF.

V gene TRBV19 combines with J gene TRBJ1-5, with 7 bases that match TRBD1. Germline V CDR1 and CDR2: LNHDA, SQIVND (reference sequence). With V trimmed by 4 bases and J by 0 bases, 6 bases remained unmatched. The CDR3 is 16 residues long. CDR3 nucleotides: TGTGCCAGTAGTAGCAGGGACAGCAATAGCAATCAGCCCCAGCATTTT. Translation: CASSSRDSNSNQPQHF.

The chain uses TRBV7-6 and TRBJ2-5; D is undetermined. Germline CDR1 SGHVS, CDR2 FNYEAQ. The ends were cut back, 1 base at V and 5 bases at J, with 14 bases in the middle. The CDR3 spans 15 residues. The CDR3 loop reads CASSLGNSLWETQYF. The CDR3 DNA reads TGTGCCAGCAGCTTAGGAAACAGCCTTTGGGAGACCCAGTACTTC.